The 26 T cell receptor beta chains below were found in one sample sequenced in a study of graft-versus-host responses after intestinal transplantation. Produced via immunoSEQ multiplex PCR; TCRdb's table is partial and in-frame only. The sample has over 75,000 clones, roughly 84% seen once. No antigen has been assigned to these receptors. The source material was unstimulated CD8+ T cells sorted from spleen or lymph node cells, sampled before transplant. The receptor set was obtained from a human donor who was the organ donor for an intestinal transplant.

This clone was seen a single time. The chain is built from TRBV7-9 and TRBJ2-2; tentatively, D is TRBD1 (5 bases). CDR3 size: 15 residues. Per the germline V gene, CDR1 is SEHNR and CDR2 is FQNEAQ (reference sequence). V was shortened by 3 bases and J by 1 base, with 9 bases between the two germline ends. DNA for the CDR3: TGTGCCAGCAGCTTGGGGCGGAGGAACACCGGGGAGCTGTTTTTT. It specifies CASSLGRRNTGELFF.

CDR3 nucleotides: TGTGCCAGCGCCCGGCCAGGGACCTTCAAGAACACTGAAGCTTTCTTT. Translation gives CASARPGTFKNTEAFF. The J gene is TRBJ1-1, the V gene TRBV6-6, with TRBD1 as a possible D gene (5 bases). V shed 8 bases and J shed 1 base, with 20 bases lying between them. The CDR3 is made up of 16 amino acids. Germline values: CDR1 MNHNY, CDR2 SVGAGI (reference sequence).

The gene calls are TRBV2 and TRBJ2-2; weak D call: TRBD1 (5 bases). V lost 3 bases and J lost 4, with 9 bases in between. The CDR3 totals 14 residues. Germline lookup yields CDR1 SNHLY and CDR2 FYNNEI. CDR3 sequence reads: CASSDFGATGELFF. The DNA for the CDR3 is TGTGCCAGCAGTGATTTTGGGGCCACCGGGGAGCTGTTTTTT.

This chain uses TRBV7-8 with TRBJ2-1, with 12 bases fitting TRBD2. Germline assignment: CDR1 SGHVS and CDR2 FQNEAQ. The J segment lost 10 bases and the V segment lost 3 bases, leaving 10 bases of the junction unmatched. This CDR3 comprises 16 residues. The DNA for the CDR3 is TGTGCCAGCAGCTTCACGGGAGCTAGCGGGGGGGCCGAGCAGTTCTTC. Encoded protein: CASSFTGASGGAEQFF.

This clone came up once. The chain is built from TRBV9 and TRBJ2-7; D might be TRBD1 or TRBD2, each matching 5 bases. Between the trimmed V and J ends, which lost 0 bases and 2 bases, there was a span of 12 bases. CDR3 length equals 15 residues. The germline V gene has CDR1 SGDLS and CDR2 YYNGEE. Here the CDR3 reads CASSVDRQGPYEQYF. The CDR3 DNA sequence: TGTGCCAGCAGCGTAGACCGCCAGGGACCCTACGAGCAGTACTTC.

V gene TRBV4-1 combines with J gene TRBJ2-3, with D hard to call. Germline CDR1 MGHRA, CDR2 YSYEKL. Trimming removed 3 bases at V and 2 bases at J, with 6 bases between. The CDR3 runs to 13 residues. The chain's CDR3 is CASSQTNTDTQYF. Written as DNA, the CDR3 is TGCGCCAGCAGCCAGACGAACACAGATACGCAGTATTTT.

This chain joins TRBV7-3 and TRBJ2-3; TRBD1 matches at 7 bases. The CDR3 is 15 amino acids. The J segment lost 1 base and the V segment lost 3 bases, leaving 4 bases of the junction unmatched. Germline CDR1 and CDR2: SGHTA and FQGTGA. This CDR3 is CASSFGTARTDTQYF. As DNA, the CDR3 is TGTGCCAGCAGCTTCGGGACAGCTCGCACAGATACGCAGTATTTT.

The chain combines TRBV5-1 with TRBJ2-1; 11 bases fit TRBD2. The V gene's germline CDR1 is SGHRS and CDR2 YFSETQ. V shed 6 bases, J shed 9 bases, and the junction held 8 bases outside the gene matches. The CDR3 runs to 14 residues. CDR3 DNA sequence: TGCGCCAGCACCCTATACGGGACTAGCGGTGAGCAGTTCTTC. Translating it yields CASTLYGTSGEQFF.

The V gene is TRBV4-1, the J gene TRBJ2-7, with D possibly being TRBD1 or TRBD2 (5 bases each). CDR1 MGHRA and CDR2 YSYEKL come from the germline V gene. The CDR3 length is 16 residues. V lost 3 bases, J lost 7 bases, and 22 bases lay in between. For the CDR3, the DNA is TGCGCCAGCAGCCAGGGGTGGGCAGGGACGGTGAGGGAGCAGTACTTC. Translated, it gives CASSQGWAGTVREQYF.

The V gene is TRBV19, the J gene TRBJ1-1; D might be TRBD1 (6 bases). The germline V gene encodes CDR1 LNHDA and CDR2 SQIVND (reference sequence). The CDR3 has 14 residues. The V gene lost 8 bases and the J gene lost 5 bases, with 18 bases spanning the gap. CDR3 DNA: TGTGCCAGTGGATTGATGGGGGCCGAGACTGAAGCTTTCTTT. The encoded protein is CASGLMGAETEAFF.

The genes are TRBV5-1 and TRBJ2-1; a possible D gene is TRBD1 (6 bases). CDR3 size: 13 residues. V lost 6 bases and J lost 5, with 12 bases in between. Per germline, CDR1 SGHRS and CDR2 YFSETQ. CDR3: CASTPGGNNEQFF. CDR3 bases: TGCGCCAGCACTCCTGGGGGCAACAATGAGCAGTTCTTC.

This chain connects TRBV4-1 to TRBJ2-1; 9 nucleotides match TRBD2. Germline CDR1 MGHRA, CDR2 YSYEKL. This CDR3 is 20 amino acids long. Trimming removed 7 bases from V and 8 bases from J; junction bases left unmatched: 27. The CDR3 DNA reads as TGCGCCAGCACCAAATCCTCAATCAGACTAGCGGAGGGGCCGCTCGATGAGCAGTTCTTC. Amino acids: CASTKSSIRLAEGPLDEQFF.

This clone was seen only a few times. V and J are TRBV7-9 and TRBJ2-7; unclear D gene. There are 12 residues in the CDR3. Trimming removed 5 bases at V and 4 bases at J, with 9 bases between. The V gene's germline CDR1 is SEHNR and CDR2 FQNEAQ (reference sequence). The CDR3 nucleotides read TGTGCCAGCAGCCCCTCCTGGTACGAGCAGTACTTC. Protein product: CASSPSWYEQYF.

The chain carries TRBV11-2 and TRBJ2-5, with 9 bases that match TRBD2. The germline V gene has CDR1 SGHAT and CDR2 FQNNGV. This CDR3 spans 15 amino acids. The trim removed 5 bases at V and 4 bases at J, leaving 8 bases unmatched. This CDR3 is CASSPGLAKGETQYF. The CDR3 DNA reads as TGTGCCAGCAGCCCGGGACTAGCAAAAGGAGAGACCCAGTACTTC.

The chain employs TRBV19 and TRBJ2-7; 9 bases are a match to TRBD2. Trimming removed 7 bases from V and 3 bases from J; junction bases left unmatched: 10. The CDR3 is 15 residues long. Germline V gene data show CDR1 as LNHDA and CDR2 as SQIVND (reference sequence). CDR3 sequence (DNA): TGTGCCAGTACCCCGAGCCCAGCGGGGGGCTACGAGCAGTACTTC. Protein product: CASTPSPAGGYEQYF.

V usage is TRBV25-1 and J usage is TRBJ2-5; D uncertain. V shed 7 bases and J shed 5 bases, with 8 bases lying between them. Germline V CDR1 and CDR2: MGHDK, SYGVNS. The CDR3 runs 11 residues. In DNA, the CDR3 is TGTGCCAGCACCGCTGGGGAGACCCAGTACTTC. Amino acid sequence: CASTAGETQYF.

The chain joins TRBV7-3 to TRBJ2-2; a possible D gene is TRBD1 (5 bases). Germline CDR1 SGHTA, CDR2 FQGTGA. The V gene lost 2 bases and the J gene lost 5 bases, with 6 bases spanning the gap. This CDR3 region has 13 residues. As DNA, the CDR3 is TGTGCCAGCAGCTTATCAGGGACCGGGGAGCTGTTTTTT. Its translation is CASSLSGTGELFF.

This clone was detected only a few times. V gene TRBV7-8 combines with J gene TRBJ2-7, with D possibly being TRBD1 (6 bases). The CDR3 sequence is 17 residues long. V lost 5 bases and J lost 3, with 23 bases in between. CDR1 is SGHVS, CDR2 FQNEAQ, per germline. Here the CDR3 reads CASSAYLSLTGIYEQYF. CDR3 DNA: TGTGCCAGCAGCGCTTATTTAAGCTTGACAGGAATCTACGAGCAGTACTTC.

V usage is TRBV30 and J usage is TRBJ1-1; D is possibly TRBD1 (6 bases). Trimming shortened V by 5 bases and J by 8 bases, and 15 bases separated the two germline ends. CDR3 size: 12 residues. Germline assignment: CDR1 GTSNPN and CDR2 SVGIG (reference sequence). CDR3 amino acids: CAWGPGVVEAFF. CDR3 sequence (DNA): TGTGCCTGGGGACCAGGGGTTGTCGAAGCTTTCTTT. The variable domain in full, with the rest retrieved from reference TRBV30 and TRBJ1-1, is SQTIHQWPATLVQPVGSPLSLECTVEGTSNPNLYWYRQAAGRGLQLLFYSVGIGQISSEVPQNLSASRPQDRQFILSSKKLLLSDSGFYLCAWGPGVVEAFFGQGTRLTVV.

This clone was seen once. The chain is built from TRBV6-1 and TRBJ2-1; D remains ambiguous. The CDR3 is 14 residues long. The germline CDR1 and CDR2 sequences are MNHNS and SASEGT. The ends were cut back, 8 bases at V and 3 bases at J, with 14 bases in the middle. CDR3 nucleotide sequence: TGTGCCAGCGATAGGGAACAGAGCTACAATGAGCAGTTCTTC. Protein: CASDREQSYNEQFF.

The CDR3 here is CASSLDAGGTDTQYF. In DNA form, the CDR3 reads TGTGCCAGCAGCTTGGACGCGGGGGGCACAGATACGCAGTATTTT. This chain links TRBV5-4 with TRBJ2-3; TRBD2 agrees at 7 bases. Germline V gene data show CDR1 as SGHNT and CDR2 as YYREEE (reference sequence). V shed 0 bases, J shed 1 base, and the junction held 2 bases outside the gene matches. CDR3 length: 15 amino acids.

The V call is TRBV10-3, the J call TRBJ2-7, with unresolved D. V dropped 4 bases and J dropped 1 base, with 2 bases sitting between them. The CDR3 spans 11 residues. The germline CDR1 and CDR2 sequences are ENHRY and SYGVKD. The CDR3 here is CAISASYEQYF. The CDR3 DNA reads TGTGCCATCAGTGCTTCCTACGAGCAGTACTTC.

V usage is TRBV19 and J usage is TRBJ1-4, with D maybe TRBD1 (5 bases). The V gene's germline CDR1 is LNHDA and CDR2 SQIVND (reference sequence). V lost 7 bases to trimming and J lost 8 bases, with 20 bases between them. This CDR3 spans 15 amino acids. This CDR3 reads CASIHFPSTGEKLFF. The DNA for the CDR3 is TGTGCCAGTATCCATTTCCCCTCTACAGGCGAAAAACTGTTTTTT.

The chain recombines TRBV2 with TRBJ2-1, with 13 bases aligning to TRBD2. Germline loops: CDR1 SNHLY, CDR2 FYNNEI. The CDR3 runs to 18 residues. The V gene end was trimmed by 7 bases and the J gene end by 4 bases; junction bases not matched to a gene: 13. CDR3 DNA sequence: TGTGCCAGCACCGCGACTAGCGGGGGGCTCCCACTTTACAATGAGCAGTTCTTC. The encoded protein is CASTATSGGLPLYNEQFF.

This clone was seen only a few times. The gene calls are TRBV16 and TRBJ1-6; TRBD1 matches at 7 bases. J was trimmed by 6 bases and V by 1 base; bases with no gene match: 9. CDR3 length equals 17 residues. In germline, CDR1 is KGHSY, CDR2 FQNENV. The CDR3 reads CASSQFPPGQINSPLHF. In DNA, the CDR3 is TGTGCCAGCAGCCAATTTCCACCGGGACAGATTAATTCACCCCTCCACTTT. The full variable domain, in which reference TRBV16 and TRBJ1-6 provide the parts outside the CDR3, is GEEVAQTPKHLVRGEGQKAKLYCAPIKGHSYVFWYQQVLKNEFKFLISFQNENVFDETGMPKERFSAKCLPNSPCSLEIQATKLEDSAVYFCASSQFPPGQINSPLHFGNGTRLTVT.

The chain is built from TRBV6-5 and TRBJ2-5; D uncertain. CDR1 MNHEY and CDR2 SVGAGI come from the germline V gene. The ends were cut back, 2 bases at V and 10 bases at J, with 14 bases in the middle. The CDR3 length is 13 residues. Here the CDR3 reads CASSYGVGSNQYF. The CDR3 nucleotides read TGTGCCAGCAGTTACGGGGTTGGAAGTAACCAGTACTTC.